This paragraph covers one T cell receptor (beta chain) sequence. Clones were read by immunoSEQ multiplex PCR, and TCRdb kept only the in-frame ones, dropping some. The sample shows a few hundred thousand clones, about 90% of them seen only once. Participants came from 20 to 25 US areas, aged roughly 18 to 89 years. Participant reports of clinical history set cohort assignment. This sample stems from a study of blood T cell repertoires in COVID-19. Study in general: Samples came from the United States, Italy and Spain, spanning acute and convalescent COVID-19. T cells, B-cell-depleted T cells, or PBMCs provided the cDNA or gDNA that served as material.

The sequence came from a woman in her thirties who had recovered from COVID-19. The material sequenced was PBMCs or T cells enriched from blood (not recorded which).

CDR3 nucleotides: TGTGCCAGCAGTAAGGGGATGGATACGCAGTATTTT. It codes for CASSKGMDTQYF. This chain uses TRBV2 with TRBJ2-3; D possibly corresponds to TRBD1 (5 bases). CDR3 length: 12 amino acids. V lost 5 bases and J lost 6, with 9 bases in between. Germline-derived CDR1 and CDR2 are SNHLY and FYNNEI.